Sequencing of this T cell receptor (beta chain) was carried out in a study of cytomegalovirus exposure and HLA in healthy donors. Study-wide findings and caveats: Later analysis placed DRB1 highest and HLA-C lowest in TCR association rates, which differed by HLA locus.

The PCR used 60 Vbeta and 13 Jbeta primers. Data came from immunoSEQ multiplex PCR; TCRdb stores just in-frame clones and leaves some out. The table has hundreds of thousands of clones, about 89% seen once. The V gene's germline CDR1 is LNHDA and CDR2 SQIVND (reference sequence). The CDR3 has 15 amino acids. Trimming at V came to 3 bases and at J to 3 bases, leaving 6 bases not matched to a gene. About this clone: As yet, its antigen is unknown.

Sequenced sample: PBMCs. The chain employs TRBV19 and TRBJ2-7; 9 bases are shared with TRBD2. This TCR was recovered from a woman aged 18-30 years in good health and CMV-seronegative. CDR3 protein: CASSIRLAGFYEQYF. DNA of the CDR3: TGTGCCAGTAGTATTCGCCTAGCGGGGTTCTACGAGCAGTACTTC. Complete variable domain (other parts from reference TRBV19 and TRBJ2-7): DGGITQSPKYLFRKEGQNVTLSCEQNLNHDAMYWYRQDPGQGLRLIYYSQIVNDFQKGDIAEGYSVSREKKESFPLTVTSAQKNPTAFYLCASSIRLAGFYEQYFGPGTRLTVT.